These T cell receptor beta chains were read from a single sample in a study of PD-1 blockade in classical Hodgkin lymphoma. Sequencing used immunoSEQ multiplex PCR; TCRdb keeps in-frame clones, though not all of them. The repertoire has nearly 55,000 clones, 65% to 85% of them found once; the top ten carry roughly 15%. The specimen was peripheral blood mononuclear cells (PBMCs), collected at baseline. The receptors originated from a human donor with classical Hodgkin lymphoma. Both conserved end residues are part of each CDR3. The order of the fields is clone size, V gene, CDR3 protein. Some rows have no size entry. The others give once, few or many, or a class for an expanded clone.

NA	TRBV5-6	CASSFLLLYSYNEQFF
NA	TRBV18	CASSPRGANEKLFF
NA	TRBV19	CASSIAGSNTEAFF
NA	TRBV7-9	CASSSGGSRPLETQYF
NA	TRBV5-1	CASSLSGTRVGEKLFF
NA	TRBV30	CAWSGGRGTQNQETQYF
NA	TRBV12-5	CASDTDRAYNEQFF
NA	TRBV5-4	CASSFMGSSYNEQFF
NA	TRBV27	CASSSTQLAKNIQYF
NA	TRBV4-1	CASSPWTGGTDTQYF
NA	TRBV5-1	CASSQGTAQETQYF
NA	TRBV5-1	CASSLEKVGSYNEQFF
NA	TRBV12-5	CASGLRLAGETQYF
NA	TRBV7-6	CASSLEDGGAYEQYF
NA	TRBV7-3	CASSAGGLAGGGADTQYF
NA	TRBV9	CASSVDRSGRATGELFF
NA	TRBV30	CAWREDRHTGELFF
NA	TRBV25-1	CASMHPTSPTGELFF
NA	TRBV15	CATSRGGVSGANVLTF
NA	TRBV30	CAWRVQGFYGYTF
NA	TRBV7-9	CASSLAGGEETQYF
few	TRBV29-1	CSALPMNTEAFF
NA	TRBV7-2	CASSLDRGRSAF
NA	TRBV15	CATTAQLAVSTDTQYF
once	TRBV4-3	CASSQVGDTGELFF
NA	TRBV7-6	CASSPAPGNTEAFF